This TCR beta chain was found in a study of blood T cells in healthy people across ages. There were at least 6 micrograms of total RNA extracted from every sample. V lost 8 bases, J lost 5 bases, and 7 bases lay in between. The CDR3 is made up of 12 amino acids. From germline, CDR1 is MNHEY and CDR2 SVGAGI. The second PCR ran roughly 7 to 12 cycles with a sample-barcoded 5' primer and J-beta primers. TCRdb reanalysed the 5' RACE reads using MiXCR and keeps one entry per CDR3 protein. The sample has about 600,000 distinct CDR3 sequences, 40% to 50% seen once. This clonotype was seen ten or more times. The sequencing sample was made of blood. The rearrangement uses TRBV6-5 and TRBJ1-6; D possibly corresponds to TRBD1 (6 bases). The TCR was taken from a man older than 75 in good health. In DNA form, the CDR3 reads TGTGCCAGCGGACAGAATAATTCACCCCTCCACTTT. Amino acid sequence: CASGQNNSPLHF.